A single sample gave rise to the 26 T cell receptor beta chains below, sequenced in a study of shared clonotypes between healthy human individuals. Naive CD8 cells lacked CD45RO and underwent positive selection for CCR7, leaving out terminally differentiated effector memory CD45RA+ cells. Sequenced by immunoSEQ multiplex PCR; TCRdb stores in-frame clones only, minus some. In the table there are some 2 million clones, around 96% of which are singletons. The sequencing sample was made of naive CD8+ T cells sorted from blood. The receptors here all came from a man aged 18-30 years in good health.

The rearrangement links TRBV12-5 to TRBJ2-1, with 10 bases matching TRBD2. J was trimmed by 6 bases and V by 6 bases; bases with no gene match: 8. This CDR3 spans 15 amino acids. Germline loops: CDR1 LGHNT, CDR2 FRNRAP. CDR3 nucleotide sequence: TGTGCTAGTGGAAGAGCGGGAGGGCTCTTCAATGAGCAGTTCTTC. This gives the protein CASGRAGGLFNEQFF.

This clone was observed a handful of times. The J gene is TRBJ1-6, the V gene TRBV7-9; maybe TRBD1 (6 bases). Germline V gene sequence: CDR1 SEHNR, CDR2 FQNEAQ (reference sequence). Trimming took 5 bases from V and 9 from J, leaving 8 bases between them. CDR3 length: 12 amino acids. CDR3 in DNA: TGTGCCAGCAGCCAGGACAGTTCACCCCTCCACTTT. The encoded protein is CASSQDSSPLHF.

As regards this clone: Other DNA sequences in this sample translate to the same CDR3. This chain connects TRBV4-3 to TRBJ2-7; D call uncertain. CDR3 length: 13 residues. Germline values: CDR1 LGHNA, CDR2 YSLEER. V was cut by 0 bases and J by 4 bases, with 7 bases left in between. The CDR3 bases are TGCGCCAGCAGCCAAGATCTGGATTACGAGCAGTACTTC. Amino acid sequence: CASSQDLDYEQYF.

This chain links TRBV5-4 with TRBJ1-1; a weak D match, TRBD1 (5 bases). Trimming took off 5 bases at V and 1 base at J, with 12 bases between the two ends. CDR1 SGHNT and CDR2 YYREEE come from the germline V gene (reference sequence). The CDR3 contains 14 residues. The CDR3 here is CASRGVGQNTEAFF. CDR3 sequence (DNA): TGTGCCAGCAGAGGGGTAGGACAGAACACTGAAGCTTTCTTT. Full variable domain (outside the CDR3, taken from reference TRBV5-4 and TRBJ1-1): ETGVTQSPTHLIKTRGQQVTLRCSSQSGHNTVSWYQQALGQGPQFIFQYYREEENGRGNFPPRFSGLQFPNYSSELNVNALELDDSALYLCASRGVGQNTEAFFGQGTRLTVV.

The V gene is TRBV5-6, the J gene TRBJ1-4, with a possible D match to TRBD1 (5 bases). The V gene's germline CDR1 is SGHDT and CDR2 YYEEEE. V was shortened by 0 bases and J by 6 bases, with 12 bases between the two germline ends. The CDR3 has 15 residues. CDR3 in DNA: TGTGCCAGCAGCTTGGCCCGGCAGGGACATGAAAAACTGTTTTTT. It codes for CASSLARQGHEKLFF.

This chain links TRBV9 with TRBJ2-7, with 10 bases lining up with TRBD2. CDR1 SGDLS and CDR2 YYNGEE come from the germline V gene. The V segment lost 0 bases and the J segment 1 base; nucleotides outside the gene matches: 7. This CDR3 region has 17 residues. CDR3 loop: CASSVGLAGGASYEQYF. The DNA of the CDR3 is TGTGCCAGCAGCGTAGGACTAGCGGGCGGCGCATCCTACGAGCAGTACTTC.

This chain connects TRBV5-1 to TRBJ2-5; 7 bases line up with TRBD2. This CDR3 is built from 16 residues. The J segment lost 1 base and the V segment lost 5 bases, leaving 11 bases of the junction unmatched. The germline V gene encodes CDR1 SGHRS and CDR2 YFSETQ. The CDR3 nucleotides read TGCGCCAGCAGTCCGACTAGCTTAAACTCCCAAGAGACCCAGTACTTC. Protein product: CASSPTSLNSQETQYF.

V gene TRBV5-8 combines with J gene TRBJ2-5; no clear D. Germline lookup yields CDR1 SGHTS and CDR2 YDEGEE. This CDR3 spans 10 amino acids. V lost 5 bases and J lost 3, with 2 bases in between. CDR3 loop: CASRKETQYF. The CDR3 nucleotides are TGTGCCAGCAGAAAAGAGACCCAGTACTTC.

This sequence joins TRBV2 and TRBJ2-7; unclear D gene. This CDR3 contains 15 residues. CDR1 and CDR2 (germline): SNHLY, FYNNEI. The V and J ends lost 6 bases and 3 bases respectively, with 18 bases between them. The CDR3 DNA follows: TGTGCCAGCAGCACAGTTTGGTCAACTGACTACGAGCAGTACTTC. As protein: CASSTVWSTDYEQYF.

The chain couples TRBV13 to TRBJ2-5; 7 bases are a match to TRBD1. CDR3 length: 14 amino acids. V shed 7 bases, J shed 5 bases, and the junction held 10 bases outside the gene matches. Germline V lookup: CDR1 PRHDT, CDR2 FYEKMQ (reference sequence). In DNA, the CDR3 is TGTGCCAGCACCGCGGAAGGGGGCGAGGAGACCCAGTACTTC. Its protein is CASTAEGGEETQYF.

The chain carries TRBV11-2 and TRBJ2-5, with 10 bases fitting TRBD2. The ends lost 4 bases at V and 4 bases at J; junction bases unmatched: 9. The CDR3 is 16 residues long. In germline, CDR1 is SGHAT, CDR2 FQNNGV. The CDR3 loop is CASSSPLAGDPETQYF. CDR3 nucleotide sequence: TGTGCCAGCAGCTCCCCTCTAGCGGGAGATCCAGAGACCCAGTACTTC.

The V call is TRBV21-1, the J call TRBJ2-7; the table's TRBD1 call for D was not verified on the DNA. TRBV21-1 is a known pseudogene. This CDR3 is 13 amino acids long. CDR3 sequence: CASSTSSSYEQYF. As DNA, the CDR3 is TGTGCCAGCAGCACTTCCAGCTCCTACGAGCAGTACTTC.

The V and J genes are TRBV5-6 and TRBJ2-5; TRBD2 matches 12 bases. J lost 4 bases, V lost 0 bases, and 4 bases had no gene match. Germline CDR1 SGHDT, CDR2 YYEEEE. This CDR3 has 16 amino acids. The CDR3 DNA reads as TGTGCCAGCAGCTTGGGACTAGCGGGAGTGGTAGAGACCCAGTACTTC. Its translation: CASSLGLAGVVETQYF.

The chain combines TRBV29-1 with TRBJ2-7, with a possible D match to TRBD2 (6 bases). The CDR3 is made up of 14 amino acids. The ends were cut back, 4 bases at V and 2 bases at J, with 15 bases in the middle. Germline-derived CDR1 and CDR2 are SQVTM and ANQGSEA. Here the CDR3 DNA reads TGCAGCGTTGTTTGGCTAGCGACCGCCTACGAGCAGTACTTC. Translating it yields CSVVWLATAYEQYF.

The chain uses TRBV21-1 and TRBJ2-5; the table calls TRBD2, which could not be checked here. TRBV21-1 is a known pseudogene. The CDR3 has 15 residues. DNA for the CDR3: TGTGCCAGCAGCAAAGTTACTAGCGGGGAAGAGACCCAGTACTTC. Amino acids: CASSKVTSGEETQYF.

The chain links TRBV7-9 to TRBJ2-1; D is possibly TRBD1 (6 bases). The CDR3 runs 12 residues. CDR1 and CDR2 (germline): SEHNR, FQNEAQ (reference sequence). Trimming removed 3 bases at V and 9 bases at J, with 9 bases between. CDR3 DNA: TGTGCCAGCAGCTTTCCAGGGGCTGAGCAGTTCTTC. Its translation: CASSFPGAEQFF.

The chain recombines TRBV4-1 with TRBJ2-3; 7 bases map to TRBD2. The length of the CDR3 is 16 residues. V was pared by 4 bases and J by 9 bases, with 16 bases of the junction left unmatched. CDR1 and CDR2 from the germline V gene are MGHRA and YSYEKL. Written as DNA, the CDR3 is TGCGCCAGCAGCCCCGACGTCACTCCACTGCGGGGGACGCAGTATTTT. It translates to CASSPDVTPLRGTQYF.

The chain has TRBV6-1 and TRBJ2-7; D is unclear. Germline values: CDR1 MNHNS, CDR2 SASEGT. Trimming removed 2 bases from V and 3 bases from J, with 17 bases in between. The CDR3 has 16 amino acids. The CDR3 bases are TGTGCCAGCAGTGAATGGAACCTGGATATACTCTACGAGCAGTACTTC. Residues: CASSEWNLDILYEQYF.

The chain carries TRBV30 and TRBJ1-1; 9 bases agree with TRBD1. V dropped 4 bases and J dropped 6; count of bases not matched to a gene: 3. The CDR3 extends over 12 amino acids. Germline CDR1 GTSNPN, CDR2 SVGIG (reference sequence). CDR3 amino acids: CAWMDRGAEAFF. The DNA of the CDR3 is TGTGCCTGGATGGACAGGGGCGCTGAAGCTTTCTTT.

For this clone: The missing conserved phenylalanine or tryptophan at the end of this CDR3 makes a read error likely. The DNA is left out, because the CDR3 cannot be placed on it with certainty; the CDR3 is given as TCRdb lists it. The CDR3 loop is CASSEENLFP. This sequence joins TRBV14 and TRBJ1-5. The germline CDR1 and CDR2 sequences are SGHDN and FVKESK. The CDR3 adds up to 10 amino acids, both ends counted.

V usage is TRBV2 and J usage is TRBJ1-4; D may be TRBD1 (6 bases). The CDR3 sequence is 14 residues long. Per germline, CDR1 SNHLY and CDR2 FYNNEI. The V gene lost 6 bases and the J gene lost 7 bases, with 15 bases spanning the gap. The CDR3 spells CASRVGGVSEKLFF. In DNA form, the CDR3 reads TGTGCCAGCAGGGTAGGGGGTGTGAGTGAAAAACTGTTTTTT.

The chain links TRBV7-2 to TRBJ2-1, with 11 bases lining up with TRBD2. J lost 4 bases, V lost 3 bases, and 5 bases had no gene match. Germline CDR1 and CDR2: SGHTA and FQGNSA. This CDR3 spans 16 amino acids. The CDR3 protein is CASSFLAGGLYNEQFF. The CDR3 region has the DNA TGTGCCAGCAGCTTCTTAGCGGGAGGGTTATACAATGAGCAGTTCTTC.

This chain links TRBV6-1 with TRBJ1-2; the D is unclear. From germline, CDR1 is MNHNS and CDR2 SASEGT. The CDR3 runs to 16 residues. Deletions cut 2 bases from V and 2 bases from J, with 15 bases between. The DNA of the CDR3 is TGTGCCAGCAGTGAAAGTTTTTGGCAGCCAAACTATGGCTACACCTTC. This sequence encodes CASSESFWQPNYGYTF.

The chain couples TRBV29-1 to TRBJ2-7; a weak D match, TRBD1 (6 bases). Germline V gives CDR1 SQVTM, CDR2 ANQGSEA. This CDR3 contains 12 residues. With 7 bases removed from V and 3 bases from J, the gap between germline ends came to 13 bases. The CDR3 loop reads CSATDRFYEQYF. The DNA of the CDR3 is TGCAGCGCTACGGACAGATTCTACGAGCAGTACTTC.

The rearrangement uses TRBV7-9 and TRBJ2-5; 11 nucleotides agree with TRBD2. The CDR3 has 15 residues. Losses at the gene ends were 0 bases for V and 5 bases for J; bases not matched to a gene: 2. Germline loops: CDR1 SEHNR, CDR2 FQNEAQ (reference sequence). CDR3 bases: TGTGCCAGCAGCTTAGCGGTAGCGGGGGGGGAGACCCAGTACTTC. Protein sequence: CASSLAVAGGETQYF.

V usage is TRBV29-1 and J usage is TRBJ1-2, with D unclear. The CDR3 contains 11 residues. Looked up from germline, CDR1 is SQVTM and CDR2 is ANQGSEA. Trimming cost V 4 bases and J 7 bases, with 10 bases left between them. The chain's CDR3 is CSVATTAGYTF. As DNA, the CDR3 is TGCAGCGTTGCAACGACGGCTGGCTACACCTTC.